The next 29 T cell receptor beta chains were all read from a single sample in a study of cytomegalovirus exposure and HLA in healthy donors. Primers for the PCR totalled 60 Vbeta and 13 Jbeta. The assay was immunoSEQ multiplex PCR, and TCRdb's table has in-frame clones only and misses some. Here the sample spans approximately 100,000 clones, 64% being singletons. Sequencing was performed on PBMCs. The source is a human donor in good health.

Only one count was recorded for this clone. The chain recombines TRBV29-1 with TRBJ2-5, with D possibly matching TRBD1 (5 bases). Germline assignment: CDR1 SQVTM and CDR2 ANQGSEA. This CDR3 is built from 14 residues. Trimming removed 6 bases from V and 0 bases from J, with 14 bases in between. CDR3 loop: CSVDTGPDQETQYF. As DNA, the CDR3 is TGCAGCGTGGATACAGGTCCGGACCAAGAGACCCAGTACTTC.

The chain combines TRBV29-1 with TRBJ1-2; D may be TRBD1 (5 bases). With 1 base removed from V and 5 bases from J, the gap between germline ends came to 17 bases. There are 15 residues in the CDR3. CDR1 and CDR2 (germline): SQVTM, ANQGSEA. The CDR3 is CSVEVERGRTYGYTF. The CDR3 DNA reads TGCAGCGTTGAAGTGGAAAGGGGCAGGACGTATGGCTACACCTTC.

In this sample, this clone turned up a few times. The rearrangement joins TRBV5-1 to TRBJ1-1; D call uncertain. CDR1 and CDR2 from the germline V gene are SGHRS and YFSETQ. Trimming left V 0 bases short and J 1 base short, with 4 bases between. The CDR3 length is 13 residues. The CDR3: CASSLAQNTEAFF. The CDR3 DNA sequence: TGCGCCAGCAGCTTGGCCCAGAACACTGAAGCTTTCTTT.

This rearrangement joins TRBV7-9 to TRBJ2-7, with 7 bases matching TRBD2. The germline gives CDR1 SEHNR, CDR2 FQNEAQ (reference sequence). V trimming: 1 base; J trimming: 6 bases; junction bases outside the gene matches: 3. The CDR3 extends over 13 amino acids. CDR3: CASSLVREGEQYF. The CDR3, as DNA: TGTGCCAGCAGCTTAGTCAGGGAGGGCGAGCAGTACTTC.

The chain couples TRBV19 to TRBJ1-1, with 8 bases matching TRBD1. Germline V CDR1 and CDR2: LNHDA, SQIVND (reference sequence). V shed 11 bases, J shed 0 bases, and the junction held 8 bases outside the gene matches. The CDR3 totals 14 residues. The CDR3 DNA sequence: TGTGCCGTCAGGGGGCAAGGAATGAACACTGAAGCTTTCTTT. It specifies CAVRGQGMNTEAFF.

In DNA form, the CDR3 reads TGTGCCAGCTCACCCCCTGCGGGTTCGTTGGAGCAGTACTTC. This sequence encodes CASSPPAGSLEQYF. This chain joins TRBV18 and TRBJ2-7; weak D call: TRBD2 (5 bases). V dropped 3 bases and J dropped 7 bases, with 16 bases sitting between them. Germline loops: CDR1 KGHSH, CDR2 LQKENI. The CDR3 contains 14 residues.

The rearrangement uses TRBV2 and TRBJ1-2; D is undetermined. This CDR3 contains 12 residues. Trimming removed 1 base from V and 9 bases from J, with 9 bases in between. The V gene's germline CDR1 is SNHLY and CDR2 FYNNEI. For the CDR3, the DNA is TGTGCCAGCAGTGAAGATTGGAGTCGCTACACCTTC. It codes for CASSEDWSRYTF.

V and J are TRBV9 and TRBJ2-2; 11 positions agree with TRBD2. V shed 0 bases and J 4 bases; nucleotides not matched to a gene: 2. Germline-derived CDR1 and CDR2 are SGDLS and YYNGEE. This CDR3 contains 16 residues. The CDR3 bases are TGTGCCAGCAGCGTAGGGGGGACTAGCGGCACCGGGGAGCTGTTTTTT. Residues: CASSVGGTSGTGELFF.

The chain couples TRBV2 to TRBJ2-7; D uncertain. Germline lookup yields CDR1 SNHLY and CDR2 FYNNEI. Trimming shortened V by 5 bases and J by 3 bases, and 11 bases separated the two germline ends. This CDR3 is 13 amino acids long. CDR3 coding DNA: TGTGCCAGCAGTCCTCAGGCCTTCTACGAGCAGTACTTC. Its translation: CASSPQAFYEQYF.

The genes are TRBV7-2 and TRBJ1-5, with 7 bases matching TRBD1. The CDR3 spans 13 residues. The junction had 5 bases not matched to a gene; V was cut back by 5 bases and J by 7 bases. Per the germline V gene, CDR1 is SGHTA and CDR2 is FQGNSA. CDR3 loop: CASSRDRAQPQHF. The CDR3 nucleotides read TGTGCCAGCAGCCGCGACAGGGCGCAGCCCCAGCATTTT.

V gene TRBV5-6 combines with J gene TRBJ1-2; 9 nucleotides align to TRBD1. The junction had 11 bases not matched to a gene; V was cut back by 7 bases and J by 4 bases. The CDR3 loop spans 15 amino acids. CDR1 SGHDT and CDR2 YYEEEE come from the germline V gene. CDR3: CASGPSTGGSYGYTF. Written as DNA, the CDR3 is TGTGCCAGCGGCCCCTCCACAGGGGGCAGCTATGGCTACACCTTC.

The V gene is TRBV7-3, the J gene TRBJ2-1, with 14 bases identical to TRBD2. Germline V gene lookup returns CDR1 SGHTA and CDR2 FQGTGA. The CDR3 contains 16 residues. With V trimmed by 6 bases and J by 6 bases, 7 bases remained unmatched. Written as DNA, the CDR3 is TGTGCCAGCAGGTCCCGACTAGCGGGGGGGCCCAATGAGCAGTTCTTC. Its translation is CASRSRLAGGPNEQFF.

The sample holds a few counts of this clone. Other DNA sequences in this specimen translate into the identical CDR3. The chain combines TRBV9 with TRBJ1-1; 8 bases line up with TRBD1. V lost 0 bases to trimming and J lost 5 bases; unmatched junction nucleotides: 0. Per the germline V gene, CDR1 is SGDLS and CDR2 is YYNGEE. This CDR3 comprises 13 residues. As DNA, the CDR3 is TGTGCCAGCAGCGTAGGACAGGGGACTGAAGCTTTCTTT. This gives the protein CASSVGQGTEAFF.

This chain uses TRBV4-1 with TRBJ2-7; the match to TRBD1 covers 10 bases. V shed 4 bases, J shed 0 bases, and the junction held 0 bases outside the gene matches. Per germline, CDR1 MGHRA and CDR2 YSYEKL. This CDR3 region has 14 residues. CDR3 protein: CASSRDRGSYEQYF. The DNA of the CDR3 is TGCGCCAGCAGCCGGGACAGGGGCTCCTACGAGCAGTACTTC.

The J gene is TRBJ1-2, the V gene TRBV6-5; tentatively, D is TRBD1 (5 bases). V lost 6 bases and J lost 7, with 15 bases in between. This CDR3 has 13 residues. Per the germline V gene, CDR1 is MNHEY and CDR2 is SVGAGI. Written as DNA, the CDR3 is TGTGCCAGCAGCGGCGGGACGTCCCCTGGCTACACCTTC. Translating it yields CASSGGTSPGYTF.

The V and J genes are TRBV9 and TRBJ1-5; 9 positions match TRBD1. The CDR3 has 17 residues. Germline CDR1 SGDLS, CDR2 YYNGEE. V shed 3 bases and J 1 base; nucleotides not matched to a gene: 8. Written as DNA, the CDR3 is TGTGCCAGCAGCGCCCGACAGGGGGTGAGAAGCAATCAGCCCCAGCATTTT. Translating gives CASSARQGVRSNQPQHF.

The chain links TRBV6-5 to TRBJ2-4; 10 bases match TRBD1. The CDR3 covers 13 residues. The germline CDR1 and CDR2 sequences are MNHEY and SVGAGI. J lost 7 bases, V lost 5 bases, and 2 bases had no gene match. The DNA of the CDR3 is TGTGCCAGCAGTCGACAGGGGGCGAACATTCAGTACTTC. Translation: CASSRQGANIQYF.

The CDR3 region has the DNA TGTGCCAGCAGCCCCCTAGCGGGGGGCCTGGATGAGCAGTTCTTC. This encodes CASSPLAGGLDEQFF. The chain recombines TRBV11-1 with TRBJ2-1; TRBD2 aligns across 11 bases. V trimming: 5 bases; J trimming: 8 bases; junction bases outside the gene matches: 8. The CDR3 is 15 amino acids. Germline assignment: CDR1 SGHAT and CDR2 FQDESV (reference sequence).

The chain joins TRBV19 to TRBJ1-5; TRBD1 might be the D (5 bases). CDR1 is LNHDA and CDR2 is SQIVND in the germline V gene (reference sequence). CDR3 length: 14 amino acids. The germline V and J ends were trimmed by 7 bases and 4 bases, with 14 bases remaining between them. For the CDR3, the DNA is TGTGCCAGTAATCTCCGGGGGGGGAATCAGCCCCAGCATTTT. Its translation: CASNLRGGNQPQHF.

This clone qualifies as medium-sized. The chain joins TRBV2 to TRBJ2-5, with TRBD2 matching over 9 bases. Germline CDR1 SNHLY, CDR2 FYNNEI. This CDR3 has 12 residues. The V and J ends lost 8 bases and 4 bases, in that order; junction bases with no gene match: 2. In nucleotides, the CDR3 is TGTGCCAGCTCGACTAGCGGAGAGACCCAGTACTTC. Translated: CASSTSGETQYF.

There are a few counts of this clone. For the CDR3, the DNA is TGTGCCAGCAGTAGGGGACAGGGTCCCTACGAGCAGTACTTC. This encodes CASSRGQGPYEQYF. This rearrangement joins TRBV6-5 to TRBJ2-7; 9 bases map to TRBD1. The CDR3 consists of 14 residues. In germline, CDR1 is MNHEY, CDR2 SVGAGI. Unmatched junction bases numbered 4, after V lost 5 bases and J lost 2 bases.

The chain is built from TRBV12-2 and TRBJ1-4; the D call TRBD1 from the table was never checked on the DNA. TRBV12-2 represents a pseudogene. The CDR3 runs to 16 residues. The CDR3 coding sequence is TGTGCAAGTCGCTTAGACAGGGCCCAGCTTAATGAAAAACTGTTTTTT. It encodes CASRLDRAQLNEKLFF.

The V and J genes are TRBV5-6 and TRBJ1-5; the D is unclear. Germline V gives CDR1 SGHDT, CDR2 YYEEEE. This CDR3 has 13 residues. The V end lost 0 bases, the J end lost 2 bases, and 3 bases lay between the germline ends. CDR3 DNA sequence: TGTGCCAGCAGCTTGGCGGGCAATCAGCCCCAGCATTTT. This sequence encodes CASSLAGNQPQHF.

This chain's CDR3 is CASSPGTVYMNTEAFF. CDR3 nucleotide sequence: TGTGCCAGCTCACCAGGGACAGTTTACATGAACACTGAAGCTTTCTTT. J is TRBJ1-1 and V is TRBV18, with 7 bases lining up with TRBD1. CDR1 is KGHSH and CDR2 is LQKENI in the germline V gene. This CDR3 region has 16 residues. After removal of 2 bases from V and 0 bases from J, the junction contained 6 bases not matched to a gene.

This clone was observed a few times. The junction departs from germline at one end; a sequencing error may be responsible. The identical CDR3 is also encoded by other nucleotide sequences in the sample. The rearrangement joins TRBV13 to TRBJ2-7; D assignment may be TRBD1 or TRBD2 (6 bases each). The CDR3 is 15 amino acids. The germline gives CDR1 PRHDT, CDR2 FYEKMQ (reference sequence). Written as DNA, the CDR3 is TGTGCAAGCAGCTTAGGAGGGCAGGGGTCCTACGAGCAGTACTTC. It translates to CASSLGGQGSYEQYF.

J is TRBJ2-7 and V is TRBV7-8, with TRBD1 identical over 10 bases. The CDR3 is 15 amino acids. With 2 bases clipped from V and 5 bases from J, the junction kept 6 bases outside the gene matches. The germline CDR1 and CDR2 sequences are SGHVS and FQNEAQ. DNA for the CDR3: TGTGCCAGCAGCTTACCTATGACAGGGGGCAACGAGCAGTACTTC. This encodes CASSLPMTGGNEQYF.

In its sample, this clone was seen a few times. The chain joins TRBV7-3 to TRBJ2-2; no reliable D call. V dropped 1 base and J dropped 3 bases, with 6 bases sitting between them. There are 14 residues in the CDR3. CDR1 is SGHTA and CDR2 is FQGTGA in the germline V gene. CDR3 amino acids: CASSLRADTGELFF. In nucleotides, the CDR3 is TGTGCCAGCAGCTTAAGGGCAGACACCGGGGAGCTGTTTTTT.

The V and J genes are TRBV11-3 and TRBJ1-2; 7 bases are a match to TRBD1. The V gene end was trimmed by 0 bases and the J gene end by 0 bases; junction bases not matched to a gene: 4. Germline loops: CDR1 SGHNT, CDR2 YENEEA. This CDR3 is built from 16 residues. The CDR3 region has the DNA TGTGCCAGCAGCTTAGAGGGGACAGACCCTAACTATGGCTACACCTTC. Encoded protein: CASSLEGTDPNYGYTF.

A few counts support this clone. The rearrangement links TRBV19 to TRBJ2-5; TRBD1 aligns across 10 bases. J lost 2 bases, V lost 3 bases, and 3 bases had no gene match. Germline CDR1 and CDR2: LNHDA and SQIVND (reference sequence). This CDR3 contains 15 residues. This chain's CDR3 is CASSMGDRGQETQYF. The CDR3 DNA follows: TGTGCCAGTAGTATGGGGGACAGGGGTCAAGAGACCCAGTACTTC.